Listed below are T cell receptor beta chains from one sample, sequenced in a study of T cell responses to AZD1222 COVID-19 vaccine. Profiled with immunoSEQ multiplex PCR; TCRdb holds only in-frame clones, not every one. Of 100,000 to 150,000 clones listed, 91% are singletons. The specimen comprised peripheral blood, sampled 28 days after the second AZD1222 dose. These receptors all come from an adult who received the AZD1222 COVID-19 vaccine. Both conserved end residues are part of each CDR3. A D gene is named only where the DNA matches it firmly. Clone size appears in some rows only: once, few, many, or a class for an expanded clone.

abundance,d_gene,j_gene,v_gene,CDR3aa,CDR3nt
.,.,TRBJ2-7,TRBV6-5,CASNRAEGASYEQYF,TGTGCCAGCAACCGTGCGGAGGGGGCCTCCTACGAGCAGTACTTC
.,.,TRBJ2-1,TRBV11-2,CASSLGNQQFF,TGTGCCAGCAGCTTAGGAAACCAGCAGTTCTTC
.,TRBD1,TRBJ1-2,TRBV4-1,CASSQATDRENYGYTF,TGCGCCAGCAGCCAAGCAACGGACAGGGAGAATTATGGCTACACCTTC
.,.,TRBJ1-6,TRBV19,CASSLPGPGDYNSPLHF,TGTGCCAGTAGCCTTCCGGGACCCGGGGACTATAATTCACCCCTCCACTTT
.,TRBD1,TRBJ1-2,TRBV6-5,CASSLTGGAGYGYTF,TGTGCCAGCAGTCTAACAGGGGGCGCGGGGTATGGCTACACCTTC
.,TRBD1,TRBJ1-2,TRBV4-1,CASSPPTGDFYGYTF,TGCGCCAGCAGCCCTCCGACAGGGGACTTCTATGGCTACACCTTC
.,.,TRBJ1-4,TRBV28,CASSPSGFATNEKLFF,TGTGCCAGCAGTCCATCAGGATTTGCAACTAATGAAAAACTGTTTTTT
.,.,TRBJ1-2,TRBV6-8,CASSGEYGYTF,TGTGCCAGCAGCGGGGAATATGGCTACACCTTC
.,TRBD2,TRBJ2-1,TRBV4-1,CASSQRGPTSVGEEQFF,TGCGCCAGCAGCCAAAGGGGTCCAACTAGCGTCGGCGAGGAGCAGTTCTTC
.,.,TRBJ1-1,TRBV6-2/TRBV6-3,CASSYGQGWNTEAFF,TGTGCCAGCAGTTATGGTCAGGGATGGAACACTGAAGCTTTCTTT
.,TRBD1,TRBJ1-2,TRBV19,CASKLQEGASYGYTF,TGTGCCAGTAAACTACAGGAGGGGGCTAGCTATGGCTACACCTTC
.,TRBD1,TRBJ1-4,TRBV9,CASSPGGTGGDEKLFF,TGTGCCAGCAGCCCCGGAGGGACAGGGGGCGATGAAAAACTGTTTTTT
.,TRBD2,TRBJ2-1,TRBV10-3,CAISESSGIEGNEQFF,TGTGCCATCAGTGAGTCTAGCGGGATTGAGGGGAATGAGCAGTTCTTC
few,.,TRBJ2-2,TRBV4-3,CASSQVDSRRGELFF,TGCGCCAGCAGCCAAGTAGACAGTCGTCGTGGGGAGCTGTTTTTT
.,.,TRBJ1-2,TRBV5-6,CASSLGDYGYTF,TGTGCCAGCAGCTTGGGGGACTATGGCTACACCTTC
.,.,TRBJ1-4,TRBV7-9,CASSGTTNEKLFF,TGTGCCAGCAGCGGGACAACTAATGAAAAACTGTTTTTT
.,TRBD1,TRBJ1-2,TRBV29-1,CSGLGQTYGYTF,TGCAGCGGCCTGGGACAGACCTATGGCTACACCTTC
.,TRBD1,TRBJ1-2,TRBV7-2,CASSSGTGGTSYGYTF,TGTGCCAGCAGCTCAGGGACAGGGGGTACCAGCTATGGCTACACCTTC
.,TRBD2,TRBJ2-3,TRBV19,CASSTQTSVQDTQYF,TGTGCCAGTAGTACCCAGACTAGCGTGCAAGATACGCAGTATTTT
.,.,TRBJ1-1,TRBV29-1,CSVFHTEAFF,TGCAGCGTCTTCCACACTGAAGCTTTCTTT
.,TRBD1,TRBJ2-6,TRBV10-3,CAIARTGFTGANVLTF,TGTGCCATCGCGAGGACAGGGTTCACTGGGGCCAACGTCCTGACTTTC
few,.,TRBJ1-3,TRBV24-1,CATSDSQGFGNTIYF,TGTGCCACCAGTGATTCCCAGGGGTTCGGAAACACCATATATTTT
few,.,TRBJ1-2,TRBV7-9,CASSELHIYGYTF,TGTGCCAGCAGCGAGTTGCATATTTATGGCTACACCTTC
.,TRBD1,TRBJ1-4,TRBV29-1,CSVVTGGRGEKLFF,TGCAGCGTGGTGACAGGGGGGCGCGGGGAAAAACTGTTTTTT
.,.,TRBJ2-3,TRBV10-1,CASSEGAGTDTQYF,TGCGCCAGCAGTGAAGGGGCAGGCACAGATACGCAGTATTTT
.,TRBD1,TRBJ1-5,TRBV10-3,CAISGDRVFAMPQHF,TGTGCCATCAGTGGGGACAGGGTGTTTGCAATGCCCCAGCATTTT
.,TRBD2,TRBJ2-1,TRBV5-1,CASGPTSGAYYNEQFF,TGCGCCAGCGGTCCGACTAGCGGGGCATATTACAATGAGCAGTTCTTC
.,.,TRBJ1-5,TRBV21-1,CASSPRGQPQHF,TGTGCCAGCAGCCCGCGAGGTCAGCCCCAGCATTTT
.,.,TRBJ1-3,TRBV7-9,CASSHPTLSGNTIYF,TGTGCCAGCAGCCACCCTACTCTCTCTGGAAACACCATATATTTT
.,.,TRBJ1-5,TRBV5-8,CASSRGVLQRQNQPQHF,TGTGCCAGCAGCCGGGGTGTGTTACAGAGACAGAATCAGCCCCAGCATTTT
.,.,TRBJ2-3,TRBV2,CASSGMGTDTQYF,TGTGCCAGTTCTGGTATGGGGACAGATACGCAGTATTTT
.,.,TRBJ1-5,TRBV5-8,CASTRGLMVISNQPQHF,TGTGCCAGCACCCGGGGTTTGATGGTAATTAGCAATCAGCCCCAGCATTTT
.,.,TRBJ1-3,TRBV9,CASSGLESTIYF,TGTGCCAGCAGCGGCCTCGAATCCACCATATATTTT
.,.,TRBJ2-1,TRBV2,CASSSRRQYQNEQFF,TGTGCCAGCAGTTCCCGACGTCAGTACCAAAATGAGCAGTTCTTC
once,TRBD1,TRBJ1-6,TRBV7-3,CASSPQGDNSPLHF,TGTGCCAGCAGCCCACAGGGGGATAATTCACCCCTCCACTTT
.,.,TRBJ1-1,TRBV7-3,CASSGRGGVAEAFF,TGTGCCAGCAGCGGCAGGGGTGGTGTCGCTGAAGCTTTCTTT
.,.,TRBJ1-2,TRBV2,CATRGRGDAYGYTF,TGTGCCACCCGGGGTAGAGGGGATGCCTATGGCTACACCTTC
.,TRBD1,TRBJ1-3,TRBV5-5,CASSTGTASGNTIYF,TGTGCCAGCAGCACCGGGACAGCCTCTGGAAACACCATATATTTT
once,.,TRBJ1-1,TRBV18,CASSPPSPGRGTEAFF,TGTGCCAGCTCACCACCTTCTCCAGGGAGGGGCACTGAAGCTTTCTTT
.,TRBD1,TRBJ2-7,TRBV18,CASSRDRSPYEQYF,TGTGCCAGCTCACGGGACAGATCCCCCTACGAGCAGTACTTC
.,TRBD1,TRBJ1-3,TRBV7-9,CASSLGQQNTIYF,TGTGCCAGCAGCTTGGGACAGCAAAACACCATATATTTT
.,.,TRBJ1-4,TRBV6-1,CASSEEVSLEGNEKLFF,TGTGCCAGCAGTGAAGAGGTCAGCCTAGAGGGTAATGAAAAACTGTTTTTT
.,TRBD1,TRBJ1-3,TRBV18,CASSPRDSNTIYF,TGTGCCAGCTCACCCCGGGACAGCAACACCATATATTTT